The 26 T cell receptor beta chains below come from one sample, sequenced in a study of a mutant IDH1 vaccine in newly diagnosed glioma. Method: immunoSEQ multiplex PCR; TCRdb's copy keeps in-frame clones and lacks some. Of tens of thousands of clones listed, about 90% are singletons. This sample's time point: baseline, week 1 (first vaccination visit). Treatment noted: pre-vaccination baseline after standard-of-care therapy. This material consisted of PBMCs, taken from a glioma patient treated with radiotherapy, temozolomide or both. All receptors come from a man aged 45-65 years with glioma.

This chain connects TRBV9 to TRBJ2-2; the D gene is possibly TRBD2 (6 bases). The CDR3 is 20 amino acids. Germline V gene sequence: CDR1 SGDLS, CDR2 YYNGEE. Trimming pared 0 bases from V and 0 bases from J, leaving 21 bases between. CDR3 DNA sequence: TGTGCCAGCAGCGTAGCCCCCCTCTCGACGGACTACACGAACACCGGGGAGCTGTTTTTT. Amino acid sequence: CASSVAPLSTDYTNTGELFF.

The chain links TRBV30 to TRBJ1-2, with a weak D call TRBD1 (5 bases). In germline, CDR1 is GTSNPN, CDR2 SVGIG (reference sequence). CDR3 length: 13 amino acids. Trimming shortened V by 1 base and J by 4 bases, and 10 bases separated the two germline ends. This chain's CDR3 is CAWSAGGSYGYTF. CDR3 DNA sequence: TGTGCCTGGAGTGCTGGGGGTTCCTATGGCTACACCTTC. Together with reference TRBV30 and TRBJ1-2, the CDR3 gives the full variable domain: SQTIHQWPATLVQPVGSPLSLECTVEGTSNPNLYWYRQAAGRGLQLLFYSVGIGQISSEVPQNLSASRPQDRQFILSSKKLLLSDSGFYLCAWSAGGSYGYTFGSGTRLTVV.

As regards this clone: At one end, the junction sequence differs from germline, possibly due to a read error. The chain links TRBV7-7 to TRBJ2-3, with a tentative D call TRBD2 (5 bases). CDR3 size: 12 residues. CDR1 and CDR2 from the germline V gene are SSHAT and FNYEAQ (reference sequence). The CDR3 DNA follows: TGTGCTAGCAGCGGTAGCACAGATACGCAGTATTTT. It yields the protein CASSGSTDTQYF.

The J gene is TRBJ2-7, the V gene TRBV7-2; a weak D match, TRBD2 (6 bases). The germline V and J ends were trimmed by 1 base and 3 bases, with 7 bases remaining between them. Germline V CDR1 and CDR2: SGHTA, FQGNSA. This CDR3 spans 13 amino acids. CDR3 residues: CASSLGRDYEQYF. The CDR3 DNA is TGTGCCAGCAGCTTAGGGCGGGACTACGAGCAGTACTTC.

This chain uses TRBV28 with TRBJ2-3; 9 bases align to TRBD1. CDR3 length: 16 residues. Germline V gene sequence: CDR1 MDHEN, CDR2 SYDVKM. J was trimmed by 6 bases and V by 2 bases; bases with no gene match: 9. The CDR3 DNA follows: TGTGCCAGCAGTTTACGGGACAGGGAAAAGAGGGATACGCAGTATTTT. Its translation: CASSLRDREKRDTQYF.

The V gene is TRBV19, the J gene TRBJ2-1; TRBD2 matches at 8 bases. The CDR3 has 16 amino acids. Germline V CDR1 and CDR2: LNHDA, SQIVND (reference sequence). With 6 bases clipped from V and 4 bases from J, the junction kept 11 bases outside the gene matches. In DNA form, the CDR3 reads TGTGCCAGTAGAAACACCGCGACTAGCGATTACAATGAGCAGTTCTTC. This encodes CASRNTATSDYNEQFF. Full variable domain (missing parts from reference TRBV19 and TRBJ2-1): DGGITQSPKYLFRKEGQNVTLSCEQNLNHDAMYWYRQDPGQGLRLIYYSQIVNDFQKGDIAEGYSVSREKKESFPLTVTSAQKNPTAFYLCASRNTATSDYNEQFFGPGTRLTVL.

The chain links TRBV2 to TRBJ1-2; D is possibly TRBD1 (5 bases). Germline V gene lookup returns CDR1 SNHLY and CDR2 FYNNEI. Trimming left V 7 bases short and J 4 bases short, with 10 bases between. The CDR3 is 12 residues long. The chain's CDR3 is CASTTTAYGYTF. CDR3 coding DNA: TGTGCCAGCACTACGACAGCCTATGGCTACACCTTC. The full variable domain, its missing parts supplied by reference TRBV2 and TRBJ1-2, is EPEVTQTPSHQVTQMGQEVILRCVPISNHLYFYWYRQILGQKVEFLVSFYNNEISEKSEIFDDQFSVERPDGSNFTLKIRSTKLEDSAMYFCASTTTAYGYTFGSGTRLTVV.

The chain employs TRBV30 and TRBJ2-4, with D tentatively TRBD2 (5 bases). The CDR3 is 14 residues long. Germline V gene data show CDR1 as GTSNPN and CDR2 as SVGIG (reference sequence). Trimming pared 3 bases from V and 1 base from J, leaving 10 bases between. The DNA of the CDR3 is TGTGCCTGGAGGGTCCCGGGGGCCAAAAACATTCAGTACTTC. Amino acid sequence: CAWRVPGAKNIQYF.

The genes are TRBV5-4 and TRBJ1-2, with 7 bases lining up with TRBD1. The CDR3 length is 12 residues. V shed 4 bases and J 5 bases; nucleotides not matched to a gene: 2. Germline-derived CDR1 and CDR2 are SGHNT and YYREEE (reference sequence). The CDR3 nucleotides read TGTGCCAGCAGCCAGACAGGGTATGGCTACACCTTC. This gives the protein CASSQTGYGYTF.

The chain employs TRBV5-1 and TRBJ2-2; a possible D gene is TRBD1 (6 bases). The CDR3 loop spans 15 amino acids. CDR1 is SGHRS, CDR2 YFSETQ, per germline. Trimming removed 1 base at V and 6 bases at J, with 13 bases between. This CDR3 is CASSLKGQGSGELFF. CDR3 DNA sequence: TGCGCCAGCAGCTTGAAGGGGCAGGGGTCCGGGGAGCTGTTTTTT. Together with reference TRBV5-1 and TRBJ2-2, the CDR3 gives the full variable domain: KAGVTQTPRYLIKTRGQQVTLSCSPISGHRSVSWYQQTPGQGLQFLFEYFSETQRNKGNFPGRFSGRQFSNSRSEMNVSTLELGDSALYLCASSLKGQGSGELFFGEGSRLTVL.

The chain links TRBV6-4 to TRBJ1-1; D is possibly TRBD1 (6 bases). The CDR3 is made up of 13 amino acids. V was cut by 8 bases and J by 0 bases, with 10 bases left in between. Germline values: CDR1 MRHNA, CDR2 SNTAGT. The CDR3 is CASAQGMNTEAFF. DNA of the CDR3: TGTGCCAGCGCGCAGGGGATGAACACTGAAGCTTTCTTT.

The chain recombines TRBV5-6 with TRBJ1-3; D is uncertain. Germline V CDR1 and CDR2: SGHDT, YYEEEE. The CDR3 sequence is 16 residues long. V was clipped by 0 bases and J by 4 bases, with 14 bases between them. The CDR3 DNA is TGTGCCAGCAGCTTGGCCCCACTCAGGTCGGGAAACACCATATATTTT. Amino acids: CASSLAPLRSGNTIYF. The variable domain in full, completed from reference TRBV5-6 and TRBJ1-3, reads DAGVTQSPTHLIKTRGQQVTLRCSPKSGHDTVSWYQQALGQGPQFIFQYYEEEERQRGNFPDRFSGHQFPNYSSELNVNALLLGDSALYLCASSLAPLRSGNTIYFGEGSWLTVV.

This sequence joins TRBV9 and TRBJ1-3; no clear D. Trimming pared 6 bases from V and 4 bases from J, leaving 8 bases between. Looked up from germline, CDR1 is SGDLS and CDR2 is YYNGEE. The CDR3 length is 12 residues. CDR3 DNA: TGTGCCAGCACCCCCGGGGGAAACACCATATATTTT. Translated: CASTPGGNTIYF.

This chain connects TRBV6-6 to TRBJ2-5, with D possibly being TRBD2 (6 bases). Germline values: CDR1 MNHNY, CDR2 SVGAGI (reference sequence). Trimming left V 2 bases short and J 5 bases short, with 9 bases between. This CDR3 has 13 residues. As DNA, the CDR3 is TGTGCCAGCAGTTACGTTGGGGGGGAGACCCAGTACTTC. This encodes CASSYVGGETQYF.

The genes are TRBV7-2 and TRBJ2-3; 9 bases are a match to TRBD2. CDR1 SGHTA and CDR2 FQGNSA come from the germline V gene. J gave up 1 base and V 6 bases, and 14 bases lay outside the gene matches. CDR3 length: 18 residues. In DNA, the CDR3 is TGTGCCAGCAGTCGAATAGGGTCTAGCGGGGACCGCACAGATACGCAGTATTTT. This encodes CASSRIGSSGDRTDTQYF.

The V gene is TRBV27, the J gene TRBJ2-2, with 8 bases that match TRBD2. The CDR3 contains 15 residues. Trimming at V came to 3 bases and at J to 3 bases, leaving 3 bases not matched to a gene. Germline loops: CDR1 MNHEY, CDR2 SMNVEV (reference sequence). In nucleotides, the CDR3 is TGTGCCAGCAGTTTCATAGCGGGGCACACCGGGGAGCTGTTTTTT. Its protein is CASSFIAGHTGELFF.

The rearrangement links TRBV12-5 to TRBJ2-5; 8 nucleotides align to TRBD2. The CDR3 sequence is 16 residues long. The germline gives CDR1 LGHNT, CDR2 FRNRAP. V gave up 1 base and J gave up 2 bases; unmatched junction bases: 6. In DNA, the CDR3 is TGTGCTAGTGGTTTGGAGATAGCGGGGATGCAAGAGACCCAGTACTTC. Protein sequence: CASGLEIAGMQETQYF.

V is TRBV28 and J is TRBJ2-4, with D perhaps being TRBD1 or TRBD2 (5 bases each). CDR1 MDHEN and CDR2 SYDVKM come from the germline V gene. The V gene lost 2 bases and the J gene lost 7 bases, with 12 bases spanning the gap. The CDR3 covers 14 residues. The CDR3 DNA reads TGTGCCAGCAGTTTAGTGGGAGAGGGGAACATTCAGTACTTC. Amino acid sequence: CASSLVGEGNIQYF.

The chain carries TRBV7-2 and TRBJ2-4; D possibly uses TRBD1 or TRBD2 (5 bases each). The germline V gene encodes CDR1 SGHTA and CDR2 FQGNSA. This CDR3 region has 14 residues. Trimming stripped 1 base from V and 7 bases from J, with 11 bases between. As DNA, the CDR3 is TGTGCCAGCAGCTTAGGTTCTGGGACCAACATTCAGTACTTC. Translating gives CASSLGSGTNIQYF.

DNA of the CDR3: TGTGCCAGCAGTTACTACGGCAGGGAACGCGCTGAAGCTTTCTTT. The encoded protein is CASSYYGRERAEAFF. The V call is TRBV6-5, the J call TRBJ1-1, with a tentative D call TRBD1 (5 bases). V lost 1 base, J lost 6 bases, and 15 bases lay in between. The CDR3 contains 15 residues. From germline, CDR1 is MNHEY and CDR2 SVGAGI.

The genes are TRBV15 and TRBJ1-4, with a tentative D call TRBD1 (5 bases). This CDR3 has 17 residues. V lost 0 bases to trimming and J lost 2 bases, with 13 bases between them. In germline, CDR1 is LNHNV, CDR2 YYDKDF (reference sequence). CDR3 region: CATSRDGGVGTNEKLFF. The CDR3 nucleotides are TGTGCCACCAGCAGAGATGGGGGGGTGGGTACTAATGAAAAACTGTTTTTT.

The V gene is TRBV29-1, the J gene TRBJ2-1; D is uncertain. CDR1 is SQVTM and CDR2 is ANQGSEA in the germline V gene. The CDR3 consists of 11 residues. The germline V and J ends were trimmed by 3 bases and 10 bases, with 10 bases remaining between them. The CDR3, as DNA: TGCAGCGTTGATGCAGTAGGGGAGCAGTTCTTC. Translated: CSVDAVGEQFF.

The V and J genes are TRBV27 and TRBJ2-5, with a possible D match to TRBD2 (6 bases). CDR3 length: 20 residues. V shed 0 bases and J shed 2 bases, with 25 bases lying between them. The germline CDR1 and CDR2 sequences are MNHEY and SMNVEV (reference sequence). The CDR3 loop is CASSLSAHRPHRLAQETQYF. CDR3 in DNA: TGTGCCAGCAGTTTATCTGCCCACCGCCCCCACCGGCTAGCGCAAGAGACCCAGTACTTC.

CDR3 sequence: CASSLRTYNYNEQFF. The DNA for the CDR3 is TGTGCCAGCAGCTTGCGTACCTACAACTACAATGAGCAGTTCTTC. This chain joins TRBV5-4 and TRBJ2-1; D remains unclear. Looked up from germline, CDR1 is SGHNT and CDR2 is YYREEE (reference sequence). Trimming pared 1 base from V and 3 bases from J, leaving 11 bases between. The CDR3 contains 15 residues.

The V call is TRBV30, the J call TRBJ1-4, with 11 bases fitting TRBD1. Germline V gene lookup returns CDR1 GTSNPN and CDR2 SVGIG (reference sequence). Unmatched junction bases numbered 10, after V lost 0 bases and J lost 7 bases. This CDR3 has 17 residues. CDR3 residues: CAWSVKGQGAVAEKLFF. The CDR3 region has the DNA TGTGCCTGGAGTGTGAAAGGACAGGGGGCGGTGGCTGAAAAACTGTTTTTT.

The rearrangement joins TRBV4-3 to TRBJ1-2, with D possibly TRBD1 on 5 matching bases. The V end lost 0 bases, the J end lost 4 bases, and 15 bases lay between the germline ends. The CDR3 loop spans 16 amino acids. CDR1 and CDR2 from the germline V gene are LGHNA and YSLEER. CDR3 sequence reads: CASSQDSGSGRYGYTF. The DNA for the CDR3 is TGCGCCAGCAGCCAAGATTCAGGTTCGGGGCGCTATGGCTACACCTTC.